This T cell receptor (beta chain) was captured by sequencing in a study of blood T cell repertoires in COVID-19. On the study more broadly: T cells, B-cell-depleted T cells, or PBMCs supplied cDNA or gDNA.

In the original processing: Estimates of nucleated cell counts were drawn from the amplification of reference gene primers. The repertoire was sequenced with immunoSEQ multiplex PCR; TCRdb's copy has only in-frame clones and lacks some. That table gives V, J and clone size, and the DNA gave D and trimming. The sample has roughly 450,000 clones; 90% are singletons. Sequenced material: PBMCs or T cells enriched from blood (not recorded which). This TCR came from a man aged 18-30 years who had recovered from COVID-19.

The CDR3 spells CASTPAQGQVEAFF. In DNA form, the CDR3 reads TGTGCCAGCACCCCCGCGCAGGGGCAGGTGGAAGCTTTCTTT. The chain carries TRBV28 and TRBJ1-1, with D maybe TRBD1 (6 bases). V shed 7 bases and J shed 8 bases, with 20 bases lying between them. Per germline, CDR1 MDHEN and CDR2 SYDVKM. The CDR3 is made up of 14 amino acids.